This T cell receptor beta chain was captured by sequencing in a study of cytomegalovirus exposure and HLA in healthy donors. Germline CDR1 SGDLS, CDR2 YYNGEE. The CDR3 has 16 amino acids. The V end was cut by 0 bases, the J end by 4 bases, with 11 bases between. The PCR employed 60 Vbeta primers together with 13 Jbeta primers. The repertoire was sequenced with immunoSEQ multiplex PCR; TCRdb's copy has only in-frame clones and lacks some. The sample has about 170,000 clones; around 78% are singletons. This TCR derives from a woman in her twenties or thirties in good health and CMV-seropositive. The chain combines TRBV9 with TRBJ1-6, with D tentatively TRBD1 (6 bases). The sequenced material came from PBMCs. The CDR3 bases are TGTGCCAGCAGCGTAGGTATAGGGGGTTATAATTCACCCCTCCACTTT. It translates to CASSVGIGGYNSPLHF.